This passage covers 26 T cell receptor beta chains from one sample sequenced in a study of T-cell reconstitution after alpha-beta-depleted transplantation in children. Unique molecular identifiers tagged the TCRbeta library. TCRdb independently ran MiXCR on the PCR reads; one entry per CDR3 protein. The data contain around 25,000 distinct CDR3 sequences, over 15% of them seen just once; the ten biggest clones take up approximately 35%. Sequenced material: PBMCs, mostly from graft donor cells, taken 60 days after TCRalphabeta/CD19-depleted stem cell transplant. The origin of the receptors is a male patient aged 2 to 9 who had a stem cell transplant for acute lymphoblastic leukemia, so the T cells may come from the graft donor.

This clonotype was counted a few times. The chain recombines TRBV6-2 or TRBV6-3 with TRBJ2-7, with D possibly matching TRBD2 (6 bases). The V gene's germline CDR1 is MNHEY and CDR2 SVGEGT. The CDR3 is 14 amino acids. Trimming removed 6 bases from V and 3 bases from J, with 15 bases in between. The CDR3 spells CASSGGGGVYEQYF. CDR3 nucleotides: TGTGCCAGCAGCGGGGGAGGTGGGGTCTACGAGCAGTACTTC.

The rearrangement joins TRBV4-3 to TRBJ2-6; D is uncertain. CDR1 and CDR2 (germline): LGHNA, YSLEER. The germline V and J ends were trimmed by 4 bases and 1 base, with 11 bases remaining between them. The CDR3 is made up of 16 amino acids. The CDR3 bases are TGCGCCAGCAGCCGTGGGCGAATTTCTGGGGCCAACGTCCTGACTTTC. This codes for CASSRGRISGANVLTF.

The rearrangement links TRBV20-1 to TRBJ2-5; 7 positions agree with TRBD1. V gave up 0 bases and J gave up 3 bases; unmatched junction bases: 7. Germline-derived CDR1 and CDR2 are DFQATT and SNEGSKA (reference sequence). The CDR3 extends over 15 amino acids. The chain's CDR3 is CSARDLIDREETQYF. CDR3 coding DNA: TGCAGTGCTAGAGATCTTATAGACAGGGAAGAGACCCAGTACTTC.

This clonotype was counted between two and nine times. The chain joins TRBV28 to TRBJ2-1; 11 nucleotides line up with TRBD2. The V gene's germline CDR1 is MDHEN and CDR2 SYDVKM. V lost 3 bases and J lost 4; bases outside the gene matches: 2. CDR3 length equals 15 residues. CDR3 sequence (DNA): TGTGCCAGCAGTTTTTCTAGCGGGGGGTACAATGAGCAGTTCTTC. It yields the protein CASSFSSGGYNEQFF.

This clonotype was detected many times. The rearrangement uses TRBV5-6 and TRBJ2-5, with TRBD2 matching over 7 bases. The germline V gene has CDR1 SGHDT and CDR2 YYEEEE. This CDR3 spans 17 amino acids. V was clipped by 1 base and J by 4 bases; unmatched bases: 13. The CDR3 DNA reads as TGTGCCAGCAGCTTGTACAGCGGGAAGAGTTTTCGAGAGACCCAGTACTTC. This gives the protein CASSLYSGKSFRETQYF.

This clonotype was counted ten times or more. This chain connects TRBV12-3 or TRBV12-4 to TRBJ1-1, with D perhaps matching TRBD1 (5 bases). Trimming took off 10 bases at V and 1 base at J, with 22 bases between the two ends. The CDR3 loop spans 16 amino acids. This CDR3 reads CATQSRGTGRNTEAFF. The CDR3 nucleotides are TGTGCCACCCAGAGCCGCGGGACCGGCCGGAACACTGAAGCTTTCTTT.

The V and J genes are TRBV20-1 and TRBJ1-1; 7 positions agree with TRBD1. V lost 4 bases and J lost 0; bases outside the gene matches: 8. The CDR3 loop spans 15 amino acids. Germline CDR1 DFQATT, CDR2 SNEGSKA (reference sequence). The CDR3, as DNA: TGCAGTGCTAAGAGACCGACAGGGTTGAACACTGAAGCTTTCTTT. This encodes CSAKRPTGLNTEAFF.

This clonotype was seen repeatedly, ten times or more. The V and J genes are TRBV4-3 and TRBJ2-5; 7 nucleotides align to TRBD2. V shed 4 bases and J 3 bases; nucleotides not matched to a gene: 11. CDR1 is LGHNA, CDR2 YSLEER, per germline. CDR3 length: 16 amino acids. CDR3 in DNA: TGCGCCAGCAGCCGGCCTTGGGCGGGAGCAGAAGAGACCCAGTACTTC. It encodes CASSRPWAGAEETQYF.

This clonotype has only a few counts. This chain joins TRBV10-2 and TRBJ1-2, with 8 bases aligning to TRBD1. Germline CDR1 reads WSHSY; CDR2 reads SAAADI. The CDR3 extends over 15 amino acids. With 3 bases clipped from V and 8 bases from J, the junction kept 11 bases outside the gene matches. CDR3 coding DNA: TGCGCCAGCAGTGACTCCTTAGGACAGGGTAAAGGCTACACCTTC. Its protein is CASSDSLGQGKGYTF.

This clonotype was seen a handful of times. The genes are TRBV27 and TRBJ1-1; 10 bases line up with TRBD1. Germline CDR1 MNHEY, CDR2 SMNVEV (reference sequence). There are 16 residues in the CDR3. After removal of 5 bases from V and 0 bases from J, the junction contained 6 bases not matched to a gene. CDR3 loop: CASSPLTGGMNTEAFF. The CDR3 region has the DNA TGTGCCAGCAGTCCCTTGACAGGGGGCATGAACACTGAAGCTTTCTTT.

This clonotype was detected only a few times. Written as DNA, the CDR3 is TGTGCCAGCTCACCAGAGCGTATTCTAGGCTACGAGCAGTACTTC. It specifies CASSPERILGYEQYF. The chain is built from TRBV18 and TRBJ2-7; D ambiguous. The ends were cut back, 2 bases at V and 3 bases at J, with 14 bases in the middle. The CDR3 is 15 residues long. CDR1 is KGHSH, CDR2 LQKENI, per germline.

This clonotype was counted between two and nine times. The CDR3 DNA is TGCGCCAGCAGCTTGGACGGACGGTCCTCCGGGGAGCTGTTTTTT. Encoded protein: CASSLDGRSSGELFF. This chain uses TRBV5-1 with TRBJ2-2; D uncertain. V shed 0 bases and J shed 6 bases, with 12 bases lying between them. CDR1 and CDR2 from the germline V gene are SGHRS and YFSETQ. The CDR3 runs to 15 residues.

The V call is TRBV3-1, the J call TRBJ1-3; D remains unclear. Per the germline V gene, CDR1 is LGHDT and CDR2 is YNNKEL (reference sequence). The CDR3 loop spans 12 amino acids. V shed 6 bases and J shed 0 bases, with 3 bases lying between them. The CDR3 sequence is CASRDSGNTIYF. As DNA, the CDR3 is TGTGCCAGCAGAGACTCTGGAAACACCATATATTTT.

This clonotype was counted only a few times. The chain couples TRBV7-9 to TRBJ2-1, with 10 bases that match TRBD2. The CDR3 has 15 residues. J was trimmed by 4 bases and V by 6 bases; bases with no gene match: 6. Germline assignment: CDR1 SEHNR and CDR2 FQNEAQ (reference sequence). The CDR3 is CASSPSGGPYNEQFF. The CDR3 region has the DNA TGTGCCAGCAGTCCTAGCGGGGGCCCTTACAATGAGCAGTTCTTC.

The chain links TRBV6-5 to TRBJ1-5; 7 bases match TRBD1. CDR1 and CDR2 (germline): MNHEY, SVGAGI. Unmatched junction bases numbered 8, after V lost 2 bases and J lost 10 bases. The CDR3 covers 14 residues. CDR3 amino acids: CASSYAQGVRPQHF. The CDR3 nucleotides are TGTGCCAGCAGTTACGCCCAGGGGGTTCGCCCCCAGCATTTT.

This clonotype was seen at least ten times. The chain links TRBV12-3 or TRBV12-4 to TRBJ2-7; D is possibly TRBD1 (5 bases). This CDR3 contains 13 residues. The ends were cut back, 5 bases at V and 1 base at J, with 9 bases in the middle. The CDR3 loop reads CASSPDSSYEQYF. CDR3 bases: TGTGCCAGCAGTCCCGACAGTTCCTACGAGCAGTACTTC.

This clonotype was seen at least ten times. J is TRBJ2-1 and V is TRBV20-1; TRBD1 is a possible D gene (5 bases). The CDR3 is made up of 13 amino acids. Deletions cut 8 bases from V and 3 bases from J, with 14 bases between. CDR1 DFQATT and CDR2 SNEGSKA come from the germline V gene (reference sequence). Here the CDR3 DNA reads TGCAGTCCCCCAGGGAAAATCTACAATGAGCAGTTCTTC. It translates to CSPPGKIYNEQFF.

The chain couples TRBV12-3 or TRBV12-4 to TRBJ1-6; D not certain. V was shortened by 5 bases and J by 13 bases, with 12 bases between the two germline ends. CDR3 size: 12 residues. The CDR3 reads CASSHHEAPLHF. In DNA, the CDR3 is TGTGCCAGCAGTCACCACGAGGCTCCCCTCCACTTT.

This clonotype was detected many times. The chain couples TRBV29-1 to TRBJ1-1, with D unclear. This CDR3 has 12 residues. Looked up from germline, CDR1 is SQVTM and CDR2 is ANQGSEA. V lost 4 bases and J lost 1, with 7 bases in between. The CDR3 sequence: CSVGQTNTEAFF. Written as DNA, the CDR3 is TGCAGCGTTGGACAAACGAACACTGAAGCTTTCTTT.

Ten or more counts support this clonotype. V and J are TRBV7-8 and TRBJ2-1; the D gene is possibly TRBD1 (7 bases). CDR3 length: 18 residues. The germline V and J ends were trimmed by 5 bases and 7 bases, with 27 bases remaining between them. Germline V CDR1 and CDR2: SGHVS, FQNEAQ. The CDR3 DNA follows: TGTGCCAGCAGCGCAGGGGGATCGGCGGGAATAATAAAGAATGAGCAGTTCTTC. Translation: CASSAGGSAGIIKNEQFF. The variable domain in full, with the rest retrieved from reference TRBV7-8 and TRBJ2-1, is GAGVSQSPRYKVAKRGQDVALRCDPISGHVSLFWYQQALGQGPEFLTYFQNEAQLDKSGLPSDRFFAERPEGSVSTLKIQRTQQEDSAVYLCASSAGGSAGIIKNEQFFGPGTRLTVL.

This sequence joins TRBV11-1 and TRBJ2-1; TRBD2 matches at 8 bases. Germline loops: CDR1 SGHAT, CDR2 FQDESV (reference sequence). V was clipped by 3 bases and J by 0 bases; unmatched bases: 10. The CDR3 sequence is 18 residues long. This CDR3 is CASSLKFTSGSSYNEQFF. The CDR3 nucleotides are TGTGCCAGCAGCTTGAAGTTCACTAGCGGCAGCTCCTACAATGAGCAGTTCTTC.

There are a few counts of this clonotype. The chain is built from TRBV3-1 and TRBJ2-3, with TRBD2 matching 7 bases. J lost 7 bases, V lost 0 bases, and 13 bases had no gene match. Germline V gene sequence: CDR1 LGHDT, CDR2 YNNKEL (reference sequence). This CDR3 contains 17 residues. The CDR3 sequence is CASSQERLAAGVNTQYF. In DNA form, the CDR3 reads TGTGCCAGCAGCCAAGAACGCCTAGCGGCGGGGGTGAATACGCAGTATTTT.

The J gene is TRBJ2-5, the V gene TRBV20-1, with D hard to call. Per germline, CDR1 DFQATT and CDR2 SNEGSKA (reference sequence). The CDR3 extends over 13 amino acids. Trimming cost V 0 bases and J 5 bases, with 10 bases left between them. CDR3 sequence reads: CSARDIGLETQYF. As DNA, the CDR3 is TGCAGTGCTAGAGATATTGGTCTGGAGACCCAGTACTTC.

This clonotype was found many times. This sequence joins TRBV28 and TRBJ1-1; a weak D match, TRBD1 (6 bases). Germline loops: CDR1 MDHEN, CDR2 SYDVKM. Trimming pared 6 bases from V and 4 bases from J, leaving 12 bases between. This CDR3 spans 13 amino acids. The CDR3 loop reads CASREGVATEAFF. The DNA of the CDR3 is TGTGCCAGCAGGGAGGGGGTTGCCACTGAAGCTTTCTTT.

This clonotype was observed many times. The chain combines TRBV7-2 with TRBJ2-7; TRBD1 aligns across 9 bases. This CDR3 is built from 14 residues. V lost 7 bases, J lost 2 bases, and 6 bases stayed unmatched. Germline CDR1 SGHTA, CDR2 FQGNSA. The CDR3 loop reads CASNWDRDTYEQYF. The DNA of the CDR3 is TGTGCCAGCAACTGGGACAGGGACACCTACGAGCAGTACTTC.

This clonotype showed up just a few times. The chain carries TRBV14 and TRBJ2-7; D is perhaps TRBD2 (6 bases). This CDR3 is built from 13 residues. The germline gives CDR1 SGHDN, CDR2 FVKESK. V dropped 0 bases and J dropped 6 bases, with 9 bases sitting between them. The CDR3 sequence: CASSQDGGVEQYF. As DNA, the CDR3 is TGTGCCAGCAGCCAAGATGGCGGGGTCGAGCAGTACTTC.